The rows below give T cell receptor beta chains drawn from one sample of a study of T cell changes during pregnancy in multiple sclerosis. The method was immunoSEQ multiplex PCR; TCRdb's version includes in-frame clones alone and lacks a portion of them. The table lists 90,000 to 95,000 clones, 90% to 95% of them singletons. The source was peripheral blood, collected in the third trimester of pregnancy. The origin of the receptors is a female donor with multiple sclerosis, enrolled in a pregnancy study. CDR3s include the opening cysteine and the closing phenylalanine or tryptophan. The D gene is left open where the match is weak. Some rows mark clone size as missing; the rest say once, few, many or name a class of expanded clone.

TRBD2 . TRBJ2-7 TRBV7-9 CASSLGLAGSSYEQYF TGTGCCAGCAGCTTAGGCCTAGCGGGGAGCTCCTACGAGCAGTACTTC
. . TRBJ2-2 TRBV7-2 CASSPWGLANTGELFF TGTGCCAGCAGCCCGTGGGGCTTAGCGAACACCGGGGAGCTGTTTTTT
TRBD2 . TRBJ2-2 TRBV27 CASSRLAEITGELFF TGTGCCAGCAGCAGACTAGCGGAGATAACCGGGGAGCTGTTTTTT
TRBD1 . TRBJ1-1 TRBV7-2 CASSLGQGTGTEAFF TGTGCCAGCAGCCTGGGACAGGGGACGGGAACTGAAGCTTTCTTT
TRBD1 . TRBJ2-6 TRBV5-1 CASSSPSSQRQGADSGANVLTF TGCGCCAGCAGCTCCCCTTCATCCCAAAGACAGGGGGCAGACTCTGGGGCCAACGTCCTGACTTTC
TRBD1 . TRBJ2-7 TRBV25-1 CASSAQGVYEQYF TGTGCCAGCAGTGCACAGGGGGTATACGAGCAGTACTTC
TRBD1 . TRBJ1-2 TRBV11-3 CASSTAGTGYGYTF TGTGCCAGCAGTACCGCAGGGACAGGGTATGGCTACACCTTC
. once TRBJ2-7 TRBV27 CATWKGGEQYF TGTGCCACCTGGAAAGGGGGCGAGCAGTACTTC
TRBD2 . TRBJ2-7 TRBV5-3 CARSLLGREYEQYF TGTGCCAGAAGCTTGTTAGGGAGGGAGTACGAGCAGTACTTC
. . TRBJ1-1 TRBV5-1 CASSPRGGGGTEAFF TGCGCCAGCAGCCCTCGGGGCGGGGGCGGTACTGAAGCTTTCTTT
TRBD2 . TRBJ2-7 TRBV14 CASSLSGRAHEQYF TGTGCCAGCAGCCTGAGCGGGAGGGCCCACGAGCAGTACTTC
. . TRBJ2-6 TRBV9 CASSVQGRISGANVLTF TGTGCCAGCAGCGTACAGGGTCGCATCTCTGGGGCCAACGTCCTGACTTTC
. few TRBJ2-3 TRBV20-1 CSAQTDTQYF TGCAGTGCACAAACAGATACGCAGTATTTT
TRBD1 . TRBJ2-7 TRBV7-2 CASLLGDSQAYEQYF TGTGCCAGCCTCCTCGGGGACAGCCAGGCCTACGAGCAGTACTTC
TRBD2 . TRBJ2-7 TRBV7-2 CASSLELAGGPYEQYF TGTGCCAGCAGCTTAGAACTAGCGGGAGGGCCGTACGAGCAGTACTTC
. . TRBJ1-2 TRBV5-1 CASSLAVGVGYTF TGCGCCAGCAGCTTGGCGGTAGGGGTTGGCTACACCTTC
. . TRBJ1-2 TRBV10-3 CAIKPLGQPNYGYTF TGTGCCATCAAGCCCCTAGGACAGCCTAACTATGGCTACACCTTC
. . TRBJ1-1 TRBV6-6 CASSPGWGGTEAFF TGTGCCAGCAGCCCTGGCTGGGGAGGCACTGAAGCTTTCTTT
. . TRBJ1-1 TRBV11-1 CASSLTNTEAFF TGTGCCAGCAGCTTAACTAACACTGAAGCTTTCTTT
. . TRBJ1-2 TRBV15 CATSRGTGTPANYGYTF TGTGCCACCAGCAGAGGAACCGGGACACCCGCTAACTATGGCTACACCTTC
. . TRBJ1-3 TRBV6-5 CASSYSRGVPNTIYF TGTGCCAGCAGTTACTCGCGGGGTGTTCCTAACACCATATATTTT
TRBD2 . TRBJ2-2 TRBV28 CASSLPSGRAEVGELFF TGTGCCAGCAGTTTGCCTAGCGGGAGGGCTGAGGTCGGGGAGCTGTTTTTT
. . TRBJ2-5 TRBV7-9 CASSVGIADQETQYF TGTGCCAGCAGCGTCGGAATAGCGGACCAAGAGACCCAGTACTTC
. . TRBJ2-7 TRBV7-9 CASSLNLYEQYF TGTGCCAGCAGCTTAAACTTATACGAGCAGTACTTC
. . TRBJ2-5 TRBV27 CASKERGIMETQYF TGTGCCAGCAAGGAAAGAGGAATAATGGAGACCCAGTACTTC
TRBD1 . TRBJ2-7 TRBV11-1 CASSATGGVTYEQYF TGTGCCAGCAGCGCAACAGGGGGCGTAACCTACGAGCAGTACTTC
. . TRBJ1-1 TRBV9 CASSVEGRMNTEAFF TGTGCCAGCAGCGTAGAAGGCAGGATGAACACTGAAGCTTTCTTT
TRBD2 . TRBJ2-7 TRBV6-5 CASSFASGYEQYF TGTGCCAGCAGTTTTGCTAGCGGCTACGAGCAGTACTTC
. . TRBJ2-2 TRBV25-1 CASRLDLNTGELFF TGTGCCAGCCGACTAGACTTGAACACCGGGGAGCTGTTTTTT
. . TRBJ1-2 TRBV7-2 CASSLRRQLSNYGYTF TGTGCCAGCAGCTTACGAAGACAGCTTTCTAACTATGGCTACACCTTC
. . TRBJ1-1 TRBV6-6 CASILNTEAFF TGTGCCAGCATCTTAAACACTGAAGCTTTCTTT
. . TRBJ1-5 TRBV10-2 CASSVASSNQPQHF TGCGCCAGCAGTGTAGCCAGTAGCAATCAGCCCCAGCATTTT
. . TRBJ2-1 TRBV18 CASSPTSYNEQFF TGTGCCAGCTCACCAACAAGTTACAATGAGCAGTTCTTC
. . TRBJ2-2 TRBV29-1 CSVVAGSTGELFF TGCAGCGTTGTGGCGGGGTCCACCGGGGAGCTGTTTTTT
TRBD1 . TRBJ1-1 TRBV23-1 CASSQSLLDRLNTEAFF TGCGCCAGCAGTCAAAGCCTCCTGGACAGGCTGAACACTGAAGCTTTCTTT
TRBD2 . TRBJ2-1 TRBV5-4 CASSGQAGGNNEQFF TGTGCCAGCAGCGGTCAAGCGGGAGGGAACAATGAGCAGTTCTTC
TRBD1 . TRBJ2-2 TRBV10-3 CAISEEGARGSGELFF TGTGCCATCAGTGAAGAGGGGGCTAGAGGCTCCGGGGAGCTGTTTTTT
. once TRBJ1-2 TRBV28 CASSPGGLYGYTF TGTGCCAGCAGTCCCGGGGGGTTATATGGCTACACCTTC
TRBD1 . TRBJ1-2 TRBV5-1 CASSIFPPGQGGYTF TGCGCCAGCAGCATCTTCCCTCCGGGACAGGGTGGCTACACCTTC
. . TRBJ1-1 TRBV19 CASSRRQNTEAFF TGTGCCAGTAGTAGGCGACAGAACACTGAAGCTTTCTTT
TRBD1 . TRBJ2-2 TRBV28 CASSLSGDRGLTGELFF TGTGCCAGCAGTTTATCGGGGGACAGGGGGCTCACCGGGGAGCTGTTTTTT
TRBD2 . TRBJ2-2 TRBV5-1 CASSLEAPRLLAGVGTGELFF TGCGCCAGCAGCTTGGAGGCTCCGCGGTTGCTAGCGGGAGTAGGCACCGGGGAGCTGTTTTTT
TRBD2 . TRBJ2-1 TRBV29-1 CSLKGGTSRVVEQFF TGCAGCCTAAAAGGCGGGACTAGCCGGGTTGTAGAGCAGTTCTTC
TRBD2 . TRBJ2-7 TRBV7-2 CASSPKLAGTDYEQYF TGTGCCAGCAGCCCTAAATTAGCGGGAACAGACTACGAGCAGTACTTC
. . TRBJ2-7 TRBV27 CASSLGLSSYEQYF TGTGCCAGCAGTTTGGGGCTCTCGTCCTACGAGCAGTACTTC
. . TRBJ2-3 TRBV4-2 CASSQDSNTQYF TGTGCCAGCAGCCAAGATAGTAATACGCAGTATTTT
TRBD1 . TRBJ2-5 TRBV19 CASSILLGIQGKGAQYF TGTGCCAGTAGTATTCTGCTGGGTATACAGGGGAAAGGGGCCCAGTACTTC
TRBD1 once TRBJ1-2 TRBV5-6 CASSLDRGPFNYGYTF TGTGCCAGCAGCCTTGACAGGGGACCCTTTAACTATGGCTACACCTTC
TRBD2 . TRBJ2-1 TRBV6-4 CASSAIAGGPSNEQFF TGTGCCAGCAGTGCAATAGCGGGAGGGCCTTCCAATGAGCAGTTCTTC
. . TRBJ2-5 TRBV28 CASNPTIGTIQETQYF TGTGCCAGCAACCCTACCATCGGGACAATACAAGAGACCCAGTACTTC
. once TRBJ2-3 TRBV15 CATSREGRGRGDTQYF TGTGCCACCAGCAGAGAGGGTCGAGGTAGGGGAGATACGCAGTATTTT
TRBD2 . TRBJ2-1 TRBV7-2 CASSYTLAGVLIWNEQFF TGTGCCAGCAGCTACACGCTAGCGGGAGTGCTAATTTGGAATGAGCAGTTCTTC
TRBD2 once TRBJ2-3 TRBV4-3 CASSPRTSGTDTQYF TGCGCCAGCAGCCCGCGGACTAGCGGCACAGATACGCAGTATTTT
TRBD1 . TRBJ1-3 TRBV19 CASSIERTGIISGNTIYF TGTGCCAGTAGTATAGAACGGACAGGGATAATCTCTGGAAACACCATATATTTT
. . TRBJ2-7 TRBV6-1 CASSEGPSYEQYF TGTGCCAGCAGTGAAGGGCCCTCCTACGAGCAGTACTTC
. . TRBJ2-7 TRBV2 CASRQIYEQYF TGTGCCAGCAGACAGATTTACGAGCAGTACTTC
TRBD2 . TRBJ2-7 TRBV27 CASSSGTSGYEQYF TGTGCCAGCAGTTCCGGGACTAGCGGCTACGAGCAGTACTTC